The source of this T cell receptor (beta chain) is a study of shared clonotypes between healthy human individuals. Within Nashville, Tennessee resided all donors, each a Caucasian adult. Data came from immunoSEQ multiplex PCR; TCRdb stores just in-frame clones and leaves some out. The sample lists millions of clones, around nine tenths occurring once. Germline-derived CDR1 and CDR2 are SGHTA and FQGNSA. CDR3 length: 14 amino acids. Deletions cut 2 bases from V and 2 bases from J, with 6 bases between. The TCR sequence derives from a man younger than 30 in good health. Sample: naive CD4+ T cells sorted from blood. The subset was: CD45RA+ positively selected. The chain joins TRBV7-2 to TRBJ1-4; no definite D call. The CDR3 spells CASSLRRTNEKLFF. CDR3 nucleotide sequence: TGTGCCAGCAGCTTAAGACGGACTAATGAAAAACTGTTTTTT.